This T cell receptor (beta chain) was captured in a study of T cells in Graves' hyperthyroidism and ophthalmopathy. Exclusion of patients followed from uncontrolled infection, other autoimmune disease, pregnancy or lactation. V was pared by 3 bases and J by 2 bases, with 13 bases between. Germline CDR1 and CDR2: SNHLY and FYNNEI. CDR3 length equals 15 residues. TCR beta CDR3 sequences were amplified from RNA transcripts. First-round RT-PCR with HTBI primers amplified the TCR CDR3 region. TCRdb re-analysed the multiplex PCR reads in MiXCR, keeping a single row per CDR3 protein. The data hold approximately 700,000 distinct CDR3 sequences, with about 45% observed a single time. This clonotype was seen many times. Its antigen remains unknown. Regarding the study as a whole: In the blood, most expanded thyroid clonotypes above 0.001 appeared as well.

Material for sequencing was peripheral blood or thyroid tissue (not recorded which). The clonotype originates from an adult man with Graves' disease, either hyperthyroidism or ophthalmopathy (not recorded which). This chain uses TRBV2 with TRBJ1-1; no reliable D call. CDR3 sequence (DNA): TGTGCCAGCAGTGAGGGTGGCCAGGTTAACACTGAAGCTTTCTTT. Translated, it gives CASSEGGQVNTEAFF. The complete variable domain, with remaining parts taken from reference TRBV2 and TRBJ1-1, reads EPEVTQTPSHQVTQMGQEVILRCVPISNHLYFYWYRQILGQKVEFLVSFYNNEISEKSEIFDDQFSVERPDGSNFTLKIRSTKLEDSAMYFCASSEGGQVNTEAFFGQGTRLTVV.